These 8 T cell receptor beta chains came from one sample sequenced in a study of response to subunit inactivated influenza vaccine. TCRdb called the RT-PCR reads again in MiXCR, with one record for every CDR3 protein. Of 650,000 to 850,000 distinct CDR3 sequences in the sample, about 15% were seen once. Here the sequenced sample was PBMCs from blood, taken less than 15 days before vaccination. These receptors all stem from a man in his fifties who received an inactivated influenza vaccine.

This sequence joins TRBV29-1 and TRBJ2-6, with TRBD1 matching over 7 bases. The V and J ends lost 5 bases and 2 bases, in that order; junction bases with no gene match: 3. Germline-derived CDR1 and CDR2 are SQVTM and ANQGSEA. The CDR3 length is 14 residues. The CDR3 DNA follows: TGCAGCGTTCCAGGGGGTCCTGGGGCCAACGTCCTGACTTTC. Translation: CSVPGGPGANVLTF.

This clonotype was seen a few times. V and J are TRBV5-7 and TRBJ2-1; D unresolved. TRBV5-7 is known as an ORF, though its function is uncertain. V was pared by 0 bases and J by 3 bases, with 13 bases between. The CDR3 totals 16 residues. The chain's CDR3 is CASSLDRSKVYNEQFF. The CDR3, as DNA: TGTGCCAGCAGCTTGGACAGAAGCAAAGTCTACAATGAGCAGTTCTTC.

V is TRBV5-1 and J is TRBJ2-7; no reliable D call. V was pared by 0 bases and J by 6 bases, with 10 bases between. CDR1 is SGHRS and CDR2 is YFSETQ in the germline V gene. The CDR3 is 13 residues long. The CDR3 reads CASSLDLVGEQYF. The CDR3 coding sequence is TGCGCCAGCAGCTTGGATCTAGTTGGCGAGCAGTACTTC.

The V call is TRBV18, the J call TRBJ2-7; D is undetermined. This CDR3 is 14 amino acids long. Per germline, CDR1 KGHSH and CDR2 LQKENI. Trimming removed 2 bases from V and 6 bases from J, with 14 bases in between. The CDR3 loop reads CASSPWEGLGEQYF. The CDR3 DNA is TGTGCCAGCTCACCATGGGAAGGGTTGGGCGAGCAGTACTTC.

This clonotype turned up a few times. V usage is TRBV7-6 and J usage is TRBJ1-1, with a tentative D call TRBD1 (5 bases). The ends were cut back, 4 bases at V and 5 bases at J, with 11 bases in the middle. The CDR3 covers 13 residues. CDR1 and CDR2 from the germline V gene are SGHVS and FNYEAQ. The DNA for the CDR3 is TGTGCCAGCAGCTCCCATAGACAGACTGAAGCTTTCTTT. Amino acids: CASSSHRQTEAFF.

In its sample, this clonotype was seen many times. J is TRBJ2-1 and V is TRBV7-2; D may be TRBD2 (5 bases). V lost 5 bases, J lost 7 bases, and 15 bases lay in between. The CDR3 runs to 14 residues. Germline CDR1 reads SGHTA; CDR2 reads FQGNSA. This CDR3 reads CASSPSPAVNEQFF. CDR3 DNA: TGTGCCAGCAGCCCCTCCCCAGCGGTGAATGAGCAGTTCTTC.

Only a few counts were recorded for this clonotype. Here the CDR3 reads CASRRQGAGSYEQYF. CDR3 bases: TGTGCCAGCAGGAGACAGGGGGCTGGTTCCTACGAGCAGTACTTC. The chain is built from TRBV28 and TRBJ2-7, with TRBD1 matching over 10 bases. The germline gives CDR1 MDHEN, CDR2 SYDVKM. V lost 6 bases to trimming and J lost 1 base; unmatched junction nucleotides: 6. The CDR3 is 15 amino acids.

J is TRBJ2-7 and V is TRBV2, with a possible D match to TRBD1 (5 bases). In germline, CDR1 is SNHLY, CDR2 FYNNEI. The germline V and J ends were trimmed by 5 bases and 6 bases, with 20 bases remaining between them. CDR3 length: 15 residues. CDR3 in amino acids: CASSSLRVSRGEQYF. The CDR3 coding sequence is TGTGCCAGCAGTTCCCTCAGGGTATCCAGAGGCGAGCAGTACTTC.